The T cell receptor beta chain under discussion was sequenced for a study of T cell responses to AZD1222 COVID-19 vaccine (dated by TCRdb to 2020 to 2023). Describing the broader study: AZD1222 recipients with second doses at about 4 weeks or about 12 weeks were pooled, because spike-specific TCR depth and breadth did not differ between schedules. Trial participants were enrolled by age into 18-55, 56-69 and 70-plus year subgroups, with around 140, 26 and 57 TCR-sequenced participants respectively. A total of about 230 trial participants underwent TCR sequencing, of whom approximately 210 received two doses of AZD1222 and some 26 received two doses of the MenACWY control vaccine. General findings and caveats noted by the study authors: Spike-specific TCR breadth and depth rose significantly after two AZD1222 doses compared with day 0 and with MenACWY recipients. Reportedly, close to half of the unique spike-specific TCRs recognized epitopes lying outside the regions that are mutated in the B.1.351 and B.1.1.7 variants. Participants were mostly white British, with more females than males. The authors suggested clonal diversity may have been underestimated. In the small 56-69-year group, the increase in depth fell short of significance, most likely because of low power. No day 14 peak-response samples were available, so repertoires were characterized only after the peak T cell response. Only five or six AZD1222 recipients were SARS-CoV-2 seropositive at baseline, limiting conclusions about previously exposed vaccinees. The vaccine-associated CD4 TCRs covered the entire spike protein, and the dominant responses fell in regions 160-218 and 743-854.

CDR1 and CDR2, per the germline V gene, are MDHEN and SYDVKM. At the junction V is shortened by 5 bases and J by 4 bases; bases outside the gene matches: 2. Its CDR3 holds 12 amino acids, cysteine through phenylalanine. Kept here is only the CDR3 DNA, which spans 36 bases and is read in frame from base 1. The time point label on this specimen signifies: baseline before first vaccination. Samples from vaccinated people were obtained from the UK trials COV001 and COV002, which included a single-blind randomized controlled phase 2/3 trial of AZD1222 (ChAdOx1 nCoV-19) in healthy adults. For TCRbeta chain sequencing, PBMC samples were collected from trial participants at day 0 and at day 28 after the second dose. The CDR3 regions of human TCRbeta chains were analyzed by immunosequencing. On the authors' methods: TCRs in the repertoires were matched against a reference library of SARS-CoV-2-specific TCRs that had been generated with the MIRA antigen-specificity platform. Breadth meant the fraction of unique TCRs that were SARS-CoV-2-associated, whereas depth meant the fraction of total T cells that were SARS-CoV-2-associated. Using the MIRA data, each spike-specific TCR was mapped to the spike region that the TCR reacts to and placed in a CD4 or CD8 class. Log10-transformed breadth and depth values were compared by one-way ANOVA with Sidak's multiple comparisons tests. TCRdb took this table from immuneACCESS and kept in-frame rearrangements with V and J called. Such tables lack part of the clones; where checked against another copy, unresolved V genes explain under half of the gap, and the rest is unexplained. V, J and clone size were drawn from that table, and D and trimming were deduced from the DNA. The sample profile shows 95,000 to 100,000 clones; 89% of them were found once. Around 1.6% of the sample belongs to the ten largest clones.

Details on this clone: The target of this receptor is not known. Base qualities are not recorded, but no much larger clone differs from it by a single base.

The sequence came from an adult in good health. The V and J segments used are TRBV28 and TRBJ2-7; 7 middle bases align to TRBD1. Material: peripheral blood, obtained on day 0 of AZD1222 vaccination. The CDR3 protein sequence reads: CASSLQGYEQYF. The base sequence is TGTGCCAGCAGTCTACAGGGGTACGAGCAGTACTTC. Where the CDR3 stops, the reference TRBV28 and TRBJ2-7 genes take over; the full variable domain is DVKVTQSSRYLVKRTGEKVFLECVQDMDHENMFWYRQDPGLGLRLIYFSYDVKMKEKGDIPEGYSVSREKKERFSLILESASTNQTSMYLCASSLQGYEQYFGPGTRLTVT.